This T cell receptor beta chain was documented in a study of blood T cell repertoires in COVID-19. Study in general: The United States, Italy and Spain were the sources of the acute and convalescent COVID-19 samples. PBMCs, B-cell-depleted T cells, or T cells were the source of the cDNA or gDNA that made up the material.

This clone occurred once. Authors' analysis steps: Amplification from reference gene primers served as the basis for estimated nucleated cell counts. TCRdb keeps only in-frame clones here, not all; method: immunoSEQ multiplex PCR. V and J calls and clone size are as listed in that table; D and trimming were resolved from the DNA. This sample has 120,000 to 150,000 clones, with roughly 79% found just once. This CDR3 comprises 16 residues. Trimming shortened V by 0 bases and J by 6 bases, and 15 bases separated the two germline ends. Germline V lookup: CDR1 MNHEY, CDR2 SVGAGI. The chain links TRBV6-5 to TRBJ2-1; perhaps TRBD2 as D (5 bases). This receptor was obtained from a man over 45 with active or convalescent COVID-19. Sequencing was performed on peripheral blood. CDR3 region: CASSYSRALGSNEQFF. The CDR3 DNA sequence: TGTGCCAGCAGTTACTCGAGGGCCCTAGGATCCAATGAGCAGTTCTTC.